The rows below give T cell receptor beta chains drawn from one sample of a study of blood T cell repertoires in COVID-19. Here immunoSEQ multiplex PCR was the method, and the copy in TCRdb shows in-frame clones only, minus some. This sample carries tens of thousands of clones, roughly 88% of them seen once, and the ten largest clones take over 9%. Sequencing input: peripheral blood. The receptor set was obtained from a human donor in a cohort sampled during active COVID-19. The CDR3 runs from the conserved cysteine through the conserved F or W. The D gene is left open where the match is weak. A row's size may be missing; if present it is once, few, many or a size class.

abundance | d_gene | j_gene | v_gene | CDR3aa | CDR3nt
NA | TRBD2 | TRBJ2-1 | TRBV27 | CASSLGLAAYNEQFF | TGTGCCAGCAGTTTGGGACTAGCGGCATACAATGAGCAGTTCTTC
NA | TRBD1 | TRBJ2-7 | TRBV6-5 | CASSRDRVTYEQYF | TGTGCCAGCAGCCGGGACAGGGTAACCTACGAGCAGTACTTC
few | NA | TRBJ2-2 | TRBV11-2 | CASSFEQNPLSTGELFF | TGTGCCAGCAGCTTTGAACAGAACCCTTTGAGCACCGGGGAGCTGTTTTTT
NA | TRBD1 | TRBJ1-6 | TRBV25-1 | CASAGTGLNSPLHF | TGTGCCAGCGCGGGGACAGGGTTGAACTCACCCCTCCACTTT
NA | NA | TRBJ1-2 | TRBV13 | CASSSWDFFNYGYTF | TGTGCCAGCAGCTCCTGGGACTTCTTTAACTATGGCTACACCTTC
NA | NA | TRBJ1-5 | TRBV4-2 | CASSQDQSGLAGPQHF | TGTGCCAGCAGCCAAGATCAGTCAGGGCTCGCCGGGCCCCAGCATTTT
NA | NA | TRBJ1-1 | TRBV5-1 | CASSLASGQLNTEAFF | TGCGCCAGCAGCTTGGCAAGCGGTCAGTTAAACACTGAAGCTTTCTTT
NA | NA | TRBJ2-3 | TRBV10-2 | CASGGNDLSTDTQYF | TGCGCCAGCGGGGGCAACGATCTTAGCACAGATACGCAGTATTTT
NA | TRBD1 | TRBJ2-2 | TRBV28 | CASREIPQGDTGELFF | TGTGCCAGCCGAGAGATACCCCAGGGGGACACCGGGGAGCTGTTTTTT
NA | TRBD2 | TRBJ2-7 | TRBV5-5 | CASSHKQGLAETYEQYF | TGTGCCAGCAGCCACAAACAGGGACTAGCGGAGACCTACGAGCAGTACTTC
few | TRBD2 | TRBJ2-7 | TRBV7-2 | CASSLGTRYEQYF | TGTGCCAGCAGCTTAGGGACTAGGTACGAGCAGTACTTC
NA | NA | TRBJ2-7 | TRBV4-1 | CASSQGTGTRIAYEQYF | TGCGCCAGCAGCCAAGGGACCGGGACACGGATCGCCTACGAGCAGTACTTC
NA | NA | TRBJ1-1 | TRBV6-5 | CASTLGTSSNEAFF | TGTGCCAGCACACTAGGGACATCCAGCAATGAAGCTTTCTTT
NA | NA | TRBJ1-5 | TRBV6-5 | CASIVDGWRNQPQHF | TGTGCCAGCATAGTGGACGGTTGGAGGAATCAGCCCCAGCATTTT
NA | NA | TRBJ2-2 | TRBV5-5 | CASSFHRVTGELFF | TGTGCCAGCAGCTTTCACAGGGTCACCGGGGAGCTGTTTTTT
once | NA | TRBJ2-7 | TRBV5-1 | CASSLDGRGYEQYF | TGCGCCAGCAGCTTGGACGGGAGAGGGTACGAGCAGTACTTC
NA | TRBD2 | TRBJ2-2 | TRBV14 | CASSRTSGILTGELFF | TGTGCCAGTAGTCGAACTAGCGGGATTTTAACCGGGGAGCTGTTTTTT
NA | NA | TRBJ1-6 | TRBV30 | CAWSVLLRENSPLHF | TGTGCCTGGAGTGTACTTTTGAGGGAAAATTCACCCCTCCACTTT
NA | TRBD2 | TRBJ2-5 | TRBV5-1 | CASSYSGEIQETQYF | TGCGCCAGCAGCTATAGCGGGGAGATACAAGAGACCCAGTACTTC
NA | NA | TRBJ2-3 | TRBV4-1 | CASSREPYIDTQYF | TGCGCCAGCAGCCGGGAGCCGTATATTGATACGCAGTATTTT
NA | NA | TRBJ1-1 | TRBV28 | CASSLVQATKEAFF | TGTGCCAGCAGTTTAGTCCAGGCGACTAAAGAAGCTTTCTTT
NA | NA | TRBJ2-7 | TRBV6-6 | CASSYSGGEQYF | TGTGCCAGCAGTTACTCGGGGGGCGAGCAGTACTTC
NA | NA | TRBJ1-1 | TRBV20-1 | CSAVGGTEAFF | TGCAGTGCTGTAGGGGGCACTGAAGCTTTCTTT
few | NA | TRBJ1-1 | TRBV30 | CAWSVKPNTEAFF | TGTGCCTGGAGTGTAAAGCCGAACACTGAAGCTTTCTTT
NA | TRBD1 | TRBJ2-7 | TRBV11-1 | CASSLGTGKSEQYF | TGTGCCAGCAGCTTAGGGACAGGGAAAAGCGAGCAGTACTTC
NA | TRBD2 | TRBJ2-7 | TRBV5-1 | CASSLGGSGSGEQYF | TGCGCCAGCAGCTTGGGCGGTAGCGGGAGTGGCGAGCAGTACTTC
NA | TRBD2 | TRBJ2-7 | TRBV3-1/TRBV3-2 | CASSLHSGRGYEQYF | TGTGCCAGCAGTCTTCATAGCGGGAGAGGTTACGAGCAGTACTTC
NA | NA | TRBJ1-5 | TRBV18 | CASSHSGESNQPQHF | TGTGCCAGCTCACATTCAGGGGAGAGCAATCAGCCCCAGCATTTT
NA | NA | TRBJ1-1 | TRBV20-1 | CSASEGSGQTEAFF | TGCAGTGCTAGTGAGGGGAGCGGACAGACTGAAGCTTTCTTT
NA | NA | TRBJ2-1 | TRBV19 | CASAPQSRTPEQFF | TGTGCCAGTGCACCGCAGTCAAGGACACCTGAGCAGTTCTTC
once | TRBD1 | TRBJ2-1 | TRBV11-1 | CASKGGRGLYNEQFF | TGTGCCAGCAAAGGGGGCAGGGGCCTCTACAATGAGCAGTTCTTC
NA | TRBD2 | TRBJ2-3 | TRBV11-2 | CASSPRGSGVFTDTQYF | TGTGCCAGCAGCCCCCGGGGTAGCGGGGTTTTCACAGATACGCAGTATTTT
NA | NA | TRBJ1-5 | TRBV19 | CASSIAPGRGNQPQHF | TGTGCCAGTAGTATAGCACCGGGGAGGGGCAATCAGCCCCAGCATTTT
NA | NA | TRBJ2-5 | TRBV30 | CAWSPGGVQETQYF | TGTGCCTGGAGTCCGGGCGGGGTACAAGAGACCCAGTACTTC
few | TRBD1 | TRBJ1-6 | TRBV6-6 | CAIRQGLDSPLHF | TGTGCCATTAGACAGGGGCTTGATTCACCCCTCCACTTT
NA | TRBD1 | TRBJ2-1 | TRBV28 | CATVGPGQGARWEVF | TGTGCCACCGTCGGCCCAGGACAGGGGGCTCGATGGGAGGTCTTC
few | NA | TRBJ1-1 | TRBV18 | CASSPGPRGTEAFF | TGTGCCAGCTCACCCGGCCCCCGAGGGACTGAAGCTTTCTTT
NA | NA | TRBJ2-7 | TRBV6-5 | CASSVDSYEQYF | TGTGCCAGCAGCGTAGACAGCTACGAGCAGTACTTC
NA | NA | TRBJ2-2 | TRBV19 | CASRPGTMIGELFF | TGTGCCAGTAGACCCGGGACAATGATCGGGGAGCTGTTTTTT
NA | NA | TRBJ1-4 | TRBV5-5 | CASSFAQGTNEKLFF | TGTGCCAGCAGCTTTGCTCAGGGAACAAACGAAAAACTGTTTTTT
NA | TRBD2 | TRBJ2-7 | TRBV2 | CASRGPFSSGTSYEQYF | TGTGCCAGCAGGGGGCCTTTTAGTAGCGGGACCTCCTACGAGCAGTACTTC
NA | NA | TRBJ1-1 | TRBV11-1 | CASSPEARPNTEAFF | TGTGCCAGCAGCCCTGAGGCCAGACCGAACACTGAAGCTTTCTTT
NA | NA | TRBJ2-3 | TRBV5-1 | CASSLEVGADGTDTQYF | TGCGCCAGCAGCTTGGAAGTAGGGGCGGACGGCACAGATACGCAGTATTTT
NA | NA | TRBJ2-7 | TRBV7-8 | CASSPPGELSYYEQYF | TGTGCCAGCAGCCCACCTGGTGAGCTCTCATACTACGAGCAGTACTTC
NA | TRBD1 | TRBJ1-1 | TRBV7-8 | CASSRDRGGTEAFF | TGTGCCAGCAGCCGGGACAGGGGTGGTACTGAAGCTTTCTTT
NA | NA | TRBJ2-3 | TRBV9 | CASSTMGGIDTQYF | TGTGCCAGCAGCACGATGGGGGGTATAGATACGCAGTATTTT
NA | TRBD2 | TRBJ2-7 | TRBV14 | CASSSLGLAGVYEQYF | TGTGCCAGCAGTTCTCTCGGACTAGCGGGAGTCTACGAGCAGTACTTC
NA | TRBD1 | TRBJ1-6 | TRBV10-1 | CASYDRGKRRGSYNSPLHF | TGCGCCAGTTATGACAGGGGGAAGCGGCGGGGGTCCTATAATTCACCCCTCCACTTT
NA | NA | TRBJ1-1 | TRBV3-1/TRBV3-2 | CASSPGLTTPEAFF | TGTGCCAGCAGCCCAGGACTAACCACACCTGAAGCTTTCTTT
NA | TRBD2 | TRBJ2-6 | TRBV19 | CASRGGLAGPSGANVLTF | TGTGCCAGTAGGGGGGGACTAGCGGGCCCCTCTGGGGCCAACGTCCTGACTTTC
NA | TRBD1 | TRBJ2-7 | TRBV19 | CASSTRGTGVGLSYEQYF | TGTGCCAGTAGTACACGCGGGACAGGGGTGGGCCTCTCCTACGAGCAGTACTTC
NA | NA | TRBJ1-3 | TRBV6-4 | CASSDSVGGGRKGNTIYF | TGTGCCAGCAGTGACTCGGTTGGCGGGGGGCGAAAGGGAAACACCATATATTTT
NA | NA | TRBJ2-7 | TRBV5-1 | CASSRLYGSYEQYF | TGCGCCAGCAGCCGACTATACGGCTCCTACGAGCAGTACTTC
NA | NA | TRBJ1-1 | TRBV20-1 | CSASPQTEAFF | TGCAGTGCTAGTCCACAAACTGAAGCTTTCTTT
NA | TRBD1 | TRBJ1-5 | TRBV7-2 | CASSLQGYNQPQHF | TGTGCCAGCAGCCTACAGGGGTACAATCAGCCCCAGCATTTT
NA | TRBD2 | TRBJ2-3 | TRBV4-1 | CASTGGVADTQYF | TGCGCCAGCACGGGAGGGGTGGCAGATACGCAGTATTTT
NA | NA | TRBJ2-7 | TRBV28 | CASSSLLAQAYEQYF | TGTGCCAGCAGTTCTCTCCTAGCGCAGGCCTACGAGCAGTACTTC
NA | TRBD1 | TRBJ1-2 | TRBV5-8 | CASSPRDSPNYGYTF | TGTGCCAGCAGCCCCAGGGACAGTCCGAACTATGGCTACACCTTC
NA | TRBD2 | TRBJ2-1 | TRBV14 | CASSSWTSGYNEQFF | TGTGCCAGCAGCTCTTGGACTAGCGGATACAATGAGCAGTTCTTC
NA | NA | TRBJ2-1 | TRBV4-3 | CASSQGLPNNEQFF | TGCGCCAGCAGCCAAGGGCTCCCGAACAATGAGCAGTTCTTC